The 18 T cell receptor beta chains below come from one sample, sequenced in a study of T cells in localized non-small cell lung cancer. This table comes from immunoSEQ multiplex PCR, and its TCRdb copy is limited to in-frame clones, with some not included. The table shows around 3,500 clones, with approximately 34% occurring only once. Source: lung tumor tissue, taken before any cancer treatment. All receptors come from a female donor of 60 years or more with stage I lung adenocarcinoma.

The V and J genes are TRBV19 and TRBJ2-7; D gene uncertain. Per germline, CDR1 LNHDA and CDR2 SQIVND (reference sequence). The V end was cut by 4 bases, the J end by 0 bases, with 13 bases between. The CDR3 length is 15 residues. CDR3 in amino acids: CASSNGDFTSYEQYF. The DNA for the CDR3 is TGTGCCAGTAGTAATGGGGATTTCACCTCCTACGAGCAGTACTTC.

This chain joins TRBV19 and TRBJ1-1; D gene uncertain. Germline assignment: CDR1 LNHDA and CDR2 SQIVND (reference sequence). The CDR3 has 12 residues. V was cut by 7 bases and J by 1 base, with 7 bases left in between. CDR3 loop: CASNQQNTEAFF. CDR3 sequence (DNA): TGTGCCAGTAACCAACAGAACACTGAAGCTTTCTTT.

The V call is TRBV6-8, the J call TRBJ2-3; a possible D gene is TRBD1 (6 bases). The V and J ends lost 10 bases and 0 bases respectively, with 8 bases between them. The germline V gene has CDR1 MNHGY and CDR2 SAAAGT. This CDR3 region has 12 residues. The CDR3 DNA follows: TGTGCCACTGGACAGAGCACAGATACGCAGTATTTT. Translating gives CATGQSTDTQYF.

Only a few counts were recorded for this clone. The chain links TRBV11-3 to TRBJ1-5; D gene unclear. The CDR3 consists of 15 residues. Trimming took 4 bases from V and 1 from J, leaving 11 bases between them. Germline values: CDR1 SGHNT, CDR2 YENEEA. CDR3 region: CASSSDGLSNQPQHF. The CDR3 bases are TGTGCCAGCAGCTCTGACGGATTGAGCAATCAGCCCCAGCATTTT. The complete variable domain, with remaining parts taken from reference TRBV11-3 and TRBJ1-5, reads EAGVVQSPRYKIIEKKQPVAFWCNPISGHNTLYWYLQNLGQGPELLIRYENEEAVDDSQLPKDRFSAERLKGVDSTLKIQPAELGDSAVYLCASSSDGLSNQPQHFGDGTRLSIL.

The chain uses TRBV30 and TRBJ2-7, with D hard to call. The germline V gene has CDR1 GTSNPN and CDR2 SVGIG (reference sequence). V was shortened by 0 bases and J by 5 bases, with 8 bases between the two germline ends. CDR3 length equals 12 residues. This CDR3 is CAWSVGGNEQYF. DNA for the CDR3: TGTGCCTGGAGTGTAGGTGGCAACGAGCAGTACTTC.

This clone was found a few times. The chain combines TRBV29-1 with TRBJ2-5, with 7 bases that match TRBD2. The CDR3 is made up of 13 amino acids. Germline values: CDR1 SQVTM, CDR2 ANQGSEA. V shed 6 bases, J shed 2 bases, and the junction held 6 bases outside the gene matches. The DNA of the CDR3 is TGCAGCGTGGGAACTAGCGTACAAGAGACCCAGTACTTC. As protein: CSVGTSVQETQYF.

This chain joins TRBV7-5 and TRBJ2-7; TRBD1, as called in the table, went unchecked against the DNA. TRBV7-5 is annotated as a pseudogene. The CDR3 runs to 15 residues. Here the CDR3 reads CASSVDLGHTYEQYF. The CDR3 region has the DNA TGTGCCAGCAGCGTGGACTTGGGACACACCTACGAGCAGTACTTC.

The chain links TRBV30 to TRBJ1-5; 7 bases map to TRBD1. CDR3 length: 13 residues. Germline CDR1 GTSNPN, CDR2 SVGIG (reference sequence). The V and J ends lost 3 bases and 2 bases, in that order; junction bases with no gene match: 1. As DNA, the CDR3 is TGTGCCTGGAGCGGACAGGGCAATCAGCCCCAGCATTTT. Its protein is CAWSGQGNQPQHF.

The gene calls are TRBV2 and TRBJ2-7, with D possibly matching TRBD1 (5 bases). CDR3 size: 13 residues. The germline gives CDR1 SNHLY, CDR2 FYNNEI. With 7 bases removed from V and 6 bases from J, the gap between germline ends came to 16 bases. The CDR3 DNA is TGTGCCAGCAATAAGGCAGGGTACTTCGAGCAGTACTTC. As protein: CASNKAGYFEQYF.

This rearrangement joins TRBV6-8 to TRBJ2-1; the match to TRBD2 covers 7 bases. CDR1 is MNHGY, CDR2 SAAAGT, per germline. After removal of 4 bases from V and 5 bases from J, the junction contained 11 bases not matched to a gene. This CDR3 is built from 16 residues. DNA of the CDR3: TGTGCCAGCAGTTCGGGCGGGGGACTTCAAGACAATGAGCAGTTCTTC. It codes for CASSSGGGLQDNEQFF.

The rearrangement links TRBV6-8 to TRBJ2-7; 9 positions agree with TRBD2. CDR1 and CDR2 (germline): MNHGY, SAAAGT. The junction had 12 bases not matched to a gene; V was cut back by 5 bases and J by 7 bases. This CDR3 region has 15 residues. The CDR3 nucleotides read TGTGCCAGCAGTGGCCCGGGACTAGCTGCTGGTGAGCAGTACTTC. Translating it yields CASSGPGLAAGEQYF.

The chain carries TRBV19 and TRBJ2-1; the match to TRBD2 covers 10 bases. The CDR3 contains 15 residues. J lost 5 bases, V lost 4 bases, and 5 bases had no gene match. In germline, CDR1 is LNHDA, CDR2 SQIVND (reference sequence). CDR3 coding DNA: TGTGCCAGTAGTAATAGCGGGAGGTCCCACAATGAGCAGTTCTTC. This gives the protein CASSNSGRSHNEQFF. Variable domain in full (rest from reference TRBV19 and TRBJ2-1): DGGITQSPKYLFRKEGQNVTLSCEQNLNHDAMYWYRQDPGQGLRLIYYSQIVNDFQKGDIAEGYSVSREKKESFPLTVTSAQKNPTAFYLCASSNSGRSHNEQFFGPGTRLTVL.

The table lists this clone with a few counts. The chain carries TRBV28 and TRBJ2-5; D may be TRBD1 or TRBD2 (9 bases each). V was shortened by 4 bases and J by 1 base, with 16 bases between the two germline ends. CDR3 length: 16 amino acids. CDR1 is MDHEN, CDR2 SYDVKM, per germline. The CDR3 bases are TGTGCCAGCAGTTCTAGCGGGACAGGGACCCAAGAGACCCAGTACTTC. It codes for CASSSSGTGTQETQYF.

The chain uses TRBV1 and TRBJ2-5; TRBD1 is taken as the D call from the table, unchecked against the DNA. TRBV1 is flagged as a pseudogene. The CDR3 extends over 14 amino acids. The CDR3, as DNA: TGCGCCAGCAGCCGTCCAGGGTGGCAAGAGACCCAGTACTTC. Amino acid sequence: CASSRPGWQETQYF.

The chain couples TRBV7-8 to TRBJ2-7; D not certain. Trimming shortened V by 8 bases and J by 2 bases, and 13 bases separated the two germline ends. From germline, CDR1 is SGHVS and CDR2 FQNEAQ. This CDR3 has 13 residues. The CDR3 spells CASGSLLPYEQYF. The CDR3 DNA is TGTGCCAGCGGCTCACTCCTGCCCTACGAGCAGTACTTC.

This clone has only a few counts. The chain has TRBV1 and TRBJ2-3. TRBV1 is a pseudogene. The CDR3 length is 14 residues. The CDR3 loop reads CASSFRLGTDTQYF. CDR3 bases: TGCGCCAGCAGCTTCCGCTTAGGTACAGATACGCAGTATTTT.

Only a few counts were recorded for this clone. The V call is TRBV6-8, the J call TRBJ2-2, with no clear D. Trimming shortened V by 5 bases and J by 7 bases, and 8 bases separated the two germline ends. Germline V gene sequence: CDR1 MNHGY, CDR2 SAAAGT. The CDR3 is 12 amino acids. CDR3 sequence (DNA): TGTGCCAGCAGTGCCTATATCGGGGAGCTGTTTTTT. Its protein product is CASSAYIGELFF.

In DNA form, the CDR3 reads TGTGCCAGCAAAGGGGGTCCAGTATCAATGCCCCAGCATTTT. This sequence encodes CASKGGPVSMPQHF. V usage is TRBV28 and J usage is TRBJ1-5; weak D call: TRBD1 (6 bases). The V and J ends lost 7 bases and 9 bases respectively, with 19 bases between them. The CDR3 runs to 14 residues. Germline V gives CDR1 MDHEN, CDR2 SYDVKM.